The 11 T cell receptor beta chains below were found in one sample sequenced in a study of identical twins. MiXCR, run by TCRdb on the 5' RACE reads, gives a single entry per CDR3 protein. The sample lists a few hundred thousand distinct CDR3 sequences; 9.6% were seen once. The same data also contributed to another study, on yellow fever vaccine responses in identical twins.

The sequencing input was PBMCs. The receptors stem from a woman between 18 and 30 years old in good health.

At least ten counts were recorded for this clonotype. The chain recombines TRBV29-1 with TRBJ1-2; tentative D call: TRBD1 (6 bases). Trimming stripped 4 bases from V and 3 bases from J, with 6 bases between. CDR3 length equals 11 residues. Germline loops: CDR1 SQVTM, CDR2 ANQGSEA. CDR3 nucleotide sequence: TGCAGCGTTGGACAGGACTATGGCTACACCTTC. Its protein product is CSVGQDYGYTF.

At least ten counts were recorded for this clonotype. V usage is TRBV20-1 and J usage is TRBJ2-7; D unclear. Germline V gene sequence: CDR1 DFQATT, CDR2 SNEGSKA (reference sequence). The CDR3 totals 14 residues. V was pared by 1 base and J by 0 bases, with 10 bases between. The CDR3 here is CSARGADFSYEQYF. CDR3 nucleotide sequence: TGCAGTGCTAGAGGGGCTGACTTCTCCTACGAGCAGTACTTC.

Many counts were recorded for this clonotype. The chain links TRBV20-1 to TRBJ2-1; D is perhaps TRBD1 or TRBD2 (5 bases each). The V end was cut by 0 bases, the J end by 9 bases, with 15 bases between. This CDR3 region has 14 residues. Germline CDR1 DFQATT, CDR2 SNEGSKA (reference sequence). In nucleotides, the CDR3 is TGCAGTGCTAGAGATCGGGTGGGGGTTGTTGAGCAGTTCTTC. This encodes CSARDRVGVVEQFF.

This clonotype occurred a few times. The chain uses TRBV29-1 and TRBJ2-5, with D unresolved. V lost 4 bases and J lost 4, with 13 bases in between. CDR1 and CDR2 from the germline V gene are SQVTM and ANQGSEA. This CDR3 is 13 amino acids long. The CDR3 loop is CSVGFNSPETQYF. In DNA, the CDR3 is TGCAGCGTTGGCTTTAACTCCCCAGAGACCCAGTACTTC.

This clonotype was seen repeatedly, ten times or more. The chain couples TRBV19 to TRBJ2-1; D is perhaps TRBD2 (5 bases). Germline-derived CDR1 and CDR2 are LNHDA and SQIVND (reference sequence). The CDR3 runs 13 residues. V was pared by 4 bases and J by 2 bases, with 6 bases between. The chain's CDR3 is CASSTRAYNEQFF. In DNA form, the CDR3 reads TGTGCCAGTAGTACGCGGGCCTACAATGAGCAGTTCTTC.

This chain uses TRBV6-2 or TRBV6-3 with TRBJ2-3; 7 positions match TRBD1. V shed 2 bases, J shed 4 bases, and the junction held 12 bases outside the gene matches. CDR1 and CDR2 (germline): MNHEY, SVGEGT. This CDR3 is built from 17 residues. CDR3 residues: CASSYRLQGNEPDTQYF. The DNA of the CDR3 is TGTGCCAGCAGTTACCGCTTACAGGGGAACGAGCCAGATACGCAGTATTTT.

In this sample, this clonotype turned up many times. The chain combines TRBV7-2 with TRBJ2-1; no definite D call. CDR3 length equals 13 residues. The germline V and J ends were trimmed by 1 base and 8 bases, with 9 bases remaining between them. Germline-derived CDR1 and CDR2 are SGHTA and FQGNSA. The CDR3 DNA is TGTGCCAGCAGCTTAGATTTGTGGGATGAGCAGTTCTTC. Its translation: CASSLDLWDEQFF.

This clonotype occurred many times. The J gene is TRBJ2-3, the V gene TRBV5-1; no clear D. CDR3 length equals 15 residues. Germline values: CDR1 SGHRS, CDR2 YFSETQ. V lost 0 bases and J 0 bases, leaving 8 bases between the germline ends. The CDR3 is CASSLDYSSTDTQYF. The CDR3, as DNA: TGCGCCAGCAGCTTGGATTACAGTAGCACAGATACGCAGTATTTT.

This clonotype was counted between two and nine times. The chain uses TRBV4-1 and TRBJ2-3; weak D call: TRBD2 (5 bases). Germline V gene data show CDR1 as MGHRA and CDR2 as YSYEKL. V dropped 1 base and J dropped 0 bases, with 11 bases sitting between them. The CDR3 is 16 amino acids. CDR3 bases: TGCGCCAGCAGCCAAGCTTCGAGGGCTAGCACAGATACGCAGTATTTT. It codes for CASSQASRASTDTQYF.

V and J are TRBV7-2 and TRBJ2-2; the match to TRBD1 covers 8 bases. V shed 2 bases and J 4 bases; nucleotides not matched to a gene: 3. CDR3 length: 15 amino acids. Looked up from germline, CDR1 is SGHTA and CDR2 is FQGNSA. The CDR3, as DNA: TGTGCCAGCAGCTTAACAGGGGGGATCACCGGGGAGCTGTTTTTT. It is translated as CASSLTGGITGELFF.

For the CDR3, the DNA is TGTGCCAGCAGTTCTCGGGCTGACAGAGCTGTAGAGACCCAGTACTTC. As protein: CASSSRADRAVETQYF. The chain recombines TRBV28 with TRBJ2-5, with TRBD1 as a possible D gene (5 bases). The CDR3 is made up of 16 amino acids. Germline CDR1 MDHEN, CDR2 SYDVKM. Trimming cost V 4 bases and J 4 bases, with 19 bases left between them.